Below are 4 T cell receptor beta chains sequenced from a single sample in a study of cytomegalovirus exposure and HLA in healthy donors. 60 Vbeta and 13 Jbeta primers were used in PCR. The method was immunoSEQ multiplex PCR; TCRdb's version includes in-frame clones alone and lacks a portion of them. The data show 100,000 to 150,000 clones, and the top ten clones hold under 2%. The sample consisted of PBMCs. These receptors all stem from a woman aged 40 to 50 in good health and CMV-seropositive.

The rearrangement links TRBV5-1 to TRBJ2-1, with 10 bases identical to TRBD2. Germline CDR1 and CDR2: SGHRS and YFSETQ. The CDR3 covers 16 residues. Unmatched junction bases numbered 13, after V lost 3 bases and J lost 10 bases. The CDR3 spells CASSSPAGLARGEQFF. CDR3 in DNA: TGCGCCAGCAGCTCCCCAGCGGGACTAGCGAGGGGCGAGCAGTTCTTC. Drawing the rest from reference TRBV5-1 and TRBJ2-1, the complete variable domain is KAGVTQTPRYLIKTRGQQVTLSCSPISGHRSVSWYQQTPGQGLQFLFEYFSETQRNKGNFPGRFSGRQFSNSRSEMNVSTLELGDSALYLCASSSPAGLARGEQFFGPGTRLTVL.

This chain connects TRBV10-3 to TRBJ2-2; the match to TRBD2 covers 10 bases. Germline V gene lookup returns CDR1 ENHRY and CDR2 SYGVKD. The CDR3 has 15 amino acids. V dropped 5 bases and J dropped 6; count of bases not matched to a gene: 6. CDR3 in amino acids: CAISPSGRAAGELFF. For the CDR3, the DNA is TGTGCCATCAGTCCCAGCGGGAGGGCGGCCGGGGAGCTGTTTTTT.

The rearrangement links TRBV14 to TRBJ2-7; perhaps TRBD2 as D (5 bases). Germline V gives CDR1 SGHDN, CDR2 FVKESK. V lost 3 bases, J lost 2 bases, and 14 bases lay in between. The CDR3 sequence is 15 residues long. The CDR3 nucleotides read TGTGCCAGCAGCCAGGCTCTAGCCGGGCCCTACGAGCAGTACTTC. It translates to CASSQALAGPYEQYF.

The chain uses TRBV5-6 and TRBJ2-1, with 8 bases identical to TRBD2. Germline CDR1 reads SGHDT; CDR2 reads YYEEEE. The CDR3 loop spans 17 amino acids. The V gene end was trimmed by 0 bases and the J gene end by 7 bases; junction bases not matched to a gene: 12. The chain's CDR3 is CASSLEISAGGINEQFF. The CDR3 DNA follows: TGTGCCAGCAGCTTGGAAATTTCGGCGGGAGGTATTAATGAGCAGTTCTTC.